Listed below are T cell receptor beta chains from one sample, sequenced in a study of blood T cell repertoires in COVID-19. TCRdb keeps only in-frame clones here, not all; method: immunoSEQ multiplex PCR. The sample consists of about 300,000 clones, about 88% of them appearing once. The sequenced material came from peripheral blood. The receptor set was obtained from a human donor with COVID-19, enrolled during active disease. The donor label of this sample is uncertain. Each CDR3 is given with its conserved first and last residue. The D gene is left open where the match is weak. The size field is filled for only some rows; it gives once, few, many or a size class.

j_call,v_call,d_call,clone_size,cdr3_nt,cdr3_aa
TRBJ1-1,TRBV11-3,NA,NA,TGTGCCAGCAGCTTCGAAGGGAGCACTGAAGCTTTCTTT,CASSFEGSTEAFF
TRBJ2-1,TRBV11-3,TRBD2,NA,TGTGCCAGCAGCTTAGGCCTAGCGGGAGTGCGCGGTTGGGATGAGCAGTTCTTC,CASSLGLAGVRGWDEQFF
TRBJ1-1,TRBV5-1,NA,NA,TGCGCCAGCAGCTTGGAGATCAGGGATACTGAAGCTTTCTTT,CASSLEIRDTEAFF
TRBJ2-2,TRBV5-1,TRBD2,NA,TGCGCCAGCAGCTTGGCCTCTAGCGGAGCGAACACCGGGGAGCTGTTTTTT,CASSLASSGANTGELFF
TRBJ1-3,TRBV10-2,TRBD1,NA,TGCGCCAGCAGTACAGGGGCCCCTTCTGGAAACACCATATATTTT,CASSTGAPSGNTIYF
TRBJ2-1,TRBV30,TRBD2,NA,TGTGCCTGGAGCGAGATAGCGGGAGAGGGCAATGAGCAGTTCTTC,CAWSEIAGEGNEQFF
TRBJ1-1,TRBV11-2,NA,few,TGTGCCAGCAGCTTAACCCCGGGGGGAGTAGAGACTGAAGCTTTCTTT,CASSLTPGGVETEAFF
TRBJ2-1,TRBV7-2,NA,NA,TGTGCCAGCAGCTCCGGACAGCTCTACAATGAGCAGTTCTTC,CASSSGQLYNEQFF
TRBJ2-7,TRBV12-3/TRBV12-4,NA,NA,TGTGCCAGCAGTTTAGGCGGGGTCCGCGCGCAGTACTTC,CASSLGGVRAQYF
TRBJ2-3,TRBV19,NA,few,TGTGCCAGTAGTAGTGGGACATTGATCACAGATACGCAGTATTTT,CASSSGTLITDTQYF
TRBJ1-1,TRBV7-7,NA,NA,TGTGCTAGCAGCCGGGACATAAACACTGAAGCTTTCTTT,CASSRDINTEAFF
TRBJ2-1,TRBV15,NA,NA,TGTGCCACCAGCAGAGATCCGGTGTCCTACAATGAGCAGTTCTTC,CATSRDPVSYNEQFF
TRBJ2-7,TRBV29-1,TRBD2,NA,TGCAGCGCTACCCACCCTAGCGGGAGCTACGAGCAGTACTTC,CSATHPSGSYEQYF
TRBJ1-2,TRBV6-4,NA,NA,TGTGCCAGCAGTGCGGACACGTCAAGCTATGGCTACACCTTC,CASSADTSSYGYTF
TRBJ2-1,TRBV3-1/TRBV3-2,TRBD1,NA,TGTGCCAGCAGCCAAAGGCCCCGCATGACAGGGTTCCCCAATGAGCAGTTCTTC,CASSQRPRMTGFPNEQFF
TRBJ2-7,TRBV15,NA,NA,TGTGCCACCAGCCGAGACCCCAACTACGAGCAGTACTTC,CATSRDPNYEQYF
TRBJ2-7,TRBV5-5,TRBD2,few,TGTGCCAGCAACTACAGACTAGCGGGAACGGACGAGCAGTACTTC,CASNYRLAGTDEQYF
TRBJ2-3,TRBV28,TRBD2,NA,TGTGCCAGCGGGACTAGCGACACAGATACGCAGTATTTT,CASGTSDTDTQYF
TRBJ2-3,TRBV5-6,TRBD1,NA,TGTGCCAGCAGCTTTTCTAGCCAGGGGGCTACAGATACGCAGTATTTT,CASSFSSQGATDTQYF
TRBJ2-3,TRBV4-3,TRBD1,NA,TGCGCCAGCAGCCAAGATGGGACAGGGACAGATACGCAGTATTTT,CASSQDGTGTDTQYF
TRBJ2-5,TRBV10-3,TRBD1,NA,TGTGCCATCAGTGAGGACAGGGGGCAGGTAGAGACCCAGTACTTC,CAISEDRGQVETQYF
TRBJ2-6,TRBV5-4,NA,NA,TGTGCCAGCAGCCTTCCTGACAGTCCCTCTGGGGCCAACGTCCTGACTTTC,CASSLPDSPSGANVLTF
TRBJ2-1,TRBV10-3,TRBD2,once,TGTGCCATCAGTGAGTCGGCGGGGGGGCTCTCCTACAATGAGCAGTTCTTC,CAISESAGGLSYNEQFF
TRBJ2-2,TRBV4-3,NA,once,TGCGCCAGCAGCCGGTTGACAGGATCGAACACCGGGGAGCTGTTTTTT,CASSRLTGSNTGELFF
TRBJ2-1,TRBV28,NA,NA,TGTGCCAGCAGCCAGGGGGGCCGCAATGAGCAGTTCTTC,CASSQGGRNEQFF
TRBJ1-2,TRBV25-1,TRBD1,NA,TGTGCCAGCAGTGACCCCGGGACAGGGAACTATGGCTACACCTTC,CASSDPGTGNYGYTF
TRBJ2-7,TRBV12-3/TRBV12-4,TRBD1,NA,TGTGCCAGCAGAGCTCGACAGGGTGAAGAGCAGTACTTC,CASRARQGEEQYF
TRBJ1-5,TRBV2,NA,NA,TGTGCCAGCACCCCGCAGGGGCGCTTCCAGTTCGGGGATCAGCCCCAGCATTTT,CASTPQGRFQFGDQPQHF
TRBJ1-3,TRBV4-1,NA,NA,TGCGCCAGCAGCCAGCAGGGGATTTCTGGAAACACCATATATTTT,CASSQQGISGNTIYF
TRBJ1-6,TRBV6-6,NA,NA,TGTGCCAGCAGTTACGAGCGCAGGGAAGATTCACCCCTCCACTTT,CASSYERREDSPLHF
TRBJ1-1,TRBV5-1,NA,NA,TGCGCCAGCAGCTTGGGGTCCGGCGAACGGGGTGAAGCTTTCTTT,CASSLGSGERGEAFF
TRBJ1-6,TRBV30,NA,NA,TGTGCCTGTCGCGGGGTCCGCAATTCACCCCTCCACTTT,CACRGVRNSPLHF
TRBJ1-4,TRBV6-5,NA,NA,TGTGCCAGCAGCCGGGAGAGGGATGAAAAACTGTTTTTT,CASSRERDEKLFF
TRBJ2-5,TRBV6-5,NA,once,TGTGCCAGCAGTTACTCTACAGGGTTACAAGAGACCCAGTACTTC,CASSYSTGLQETQYF
TRBJ2-1,TRBV24-1,NA,once,TGTGCCACCAGTGAATCTAGTGAGCAGTTCTTC,CATSESSEQFF
TRBJ2-2,TRBV15,TRBD2,NA,TGTGCCACCAGCAGGTCTTTAGGGACTAGCTCCGGGGAGCTGTTTTTT,CATSRSLGTSSGELFF
TRBJ2-1,TRBV5-6,NA,NA,TGTGCCAGCAGCCGCCAAGCGACCCCTAGCAATGAGCAGTTCTTC,CASSRQATPSNEQFF
TRBJ2-1,TRBV19,NA,once,TGTGCCAGTAGTATGTCGGGCGGGATCTGGAATGAGCAGTTCTTC,CASSMSGGIWNEQFF
TRBJ2-7,TRBV30,NA,NA,TGTGCCTGGAGTGGTTCAGGGGCGTCCTACGAGCAGTACTTC,CAWSGSGASYEQYF
TRBJ2-7,TRBV3-1/TRBV3-2,TRBD1,NA,TGTGCCAGCAGCCAAGAGCTCCCCAGGGACAGGTATGACGAGCAGTACTTC,CASSQELPRDRYDEQYF
TRBJ1-1,TRBV6-2/TRBV6-3,TRBD1,NA,TGTGCCAGCAGTTACAGTGGACAGGGAAGAACTGAAGCTTTCTTT,CASSYSGQGRTEAFF
TRBJ1-1,TRBV28,TRBD1,NA,TGTGCCAGCACTCATCCCCGGGACAGGGGGCCTGAAGCTTTCTTT,CASTHPRDRGPEAFF
TRBJ1-5,TRBV19,TRBD1,few,TGTGCCAGTAGTACGACAGGGGGAGCTAGTCAGCCCCAGCATTTT,CASSTTGGASQPQHF
TRBJ1-5,TRBV2,NA,NA,TGTGCCAGCAGTGAAGAACAGCCTCCCAATCAGCCCCAGCATTTT,CASSEEQPPNQPQHF
TRBJ2-7,TRBV6-6,TRBD2,NA,TGTGCCAGCAGTTACTCGTCCCTAGCGGTCTCCTACGAGCAGTACTTC,CASSYSSLAVSYEQYF
TRBJ2-7,TRBV28,NA,NA,TGTGCCAGCAGTTCACCTACAGGGAGCTCCTACGAGCAGTACTTC,CASSSPTGSSYEQYF
TRBJ1-1,TRBV5-1,NA,NA,TGCGCCAGCAGCTTGGAAGGGGCAGGGGCCACTGAAGCTTTCTTT,CASSLEGAGATEAFF
TRBJ2-3,TRBV14,TRBD1,NA,TGTGCCAGCAGCCGGACAGGGGCGTGGGCAGATACGCAGTATTTT,CASSRTGAWADTQYF
TRBJ2-3,TRBV4-1,TRBD2,NA,TGCGCCAGCAGCTTCACGATGGAGCGGGAGTCTGGCACAGATACGCAGTATTTT,CASSFTMERESGTDTQYF
TRBJ2-7,TRBV29-1,NA,NA,TGCAGCGTTGAGGGAGCCTACGAGCAGTACTTC,CSVEGAYEQYF
TRBJ1-1,TRBV5-1,NA,NA,TGCGCCAGCAGCCCGACACGGGGGAACACTGAAGCTTTCTTT,CASSPTRGNTEAFF
TRBJ1-5,TRBV2,NA,NA,TGTGCCAGCAGCAAACCGGGGGGCAATCAGCCCCAGCATTTT,CASSKPGGNQPQHF
TRBJ2-7,TRBV6-1,NA,NA,TGTGCCAGCAGTGAACGCAGTGTCTCCTCCTACGAGCAGTACTTC,CASSERSVSSYEQYF
TRBJ2-7,TRBV10-3,TRBD2,NA,TGTGCCATCAGGGAAGGACTAGCGGACTCCTACGAGCAGTACTTC,CAIREGLADSYEQYF
TRBJ2-2,TRBV5-1,TRBD2,NA,TGCGCCAGCAGCTCTCTAGCGGGAGGGAACACCGGGGAGCTGTTTTTT,CASSSLAGGNTGELFF
TRBJ1-6,TRBV7-3,NA,many,TGTGCCAGCAGCTTACCCCCGGATTCACCCCTCCACTTT,CASSLPPDSPLHF
TRBJ2-2,TRBV29-1,TRBD1,NA,TGCAGCGTTCGTTTGACAGGGGGCTCCTCCGGGCTGTTTTTT,CSVRLTGGSSGLFF